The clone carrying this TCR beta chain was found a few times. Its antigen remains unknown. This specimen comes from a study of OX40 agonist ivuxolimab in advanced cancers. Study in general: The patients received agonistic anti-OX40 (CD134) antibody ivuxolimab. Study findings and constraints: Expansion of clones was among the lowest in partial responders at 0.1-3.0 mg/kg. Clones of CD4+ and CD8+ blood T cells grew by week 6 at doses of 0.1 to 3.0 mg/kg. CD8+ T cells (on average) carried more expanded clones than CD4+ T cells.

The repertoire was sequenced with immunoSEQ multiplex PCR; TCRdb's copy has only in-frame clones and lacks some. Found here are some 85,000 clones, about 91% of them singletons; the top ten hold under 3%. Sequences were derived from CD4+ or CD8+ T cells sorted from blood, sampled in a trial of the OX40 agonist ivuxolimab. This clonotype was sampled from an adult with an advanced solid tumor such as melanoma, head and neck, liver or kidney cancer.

The chain's CDR3 is CASSIWGRGQPQHF. Here the CDR3 DNA reads TGTGCCAGTAGTATATGGGGGAGAGGGCAGCCCCAGCATTTT. The chain has TRBV19 and TRBJ1-5; weak D call: TRBD1 (5 bases). This CDR3 region has 14 residues. Germline-derived CDR1 and CDR2 are LNHDA and SQIVND (reference sequence). The V and J ends lost 2 bases and 7 bases respectively, with 12 bases between them. Variable domain in full (rest from reference TRBV19 and TRBJ1-5): DGGITQSPKYLFRKEGQNVTLSCEQNLNHDAMYWYRQDPGQGLRLIYYSQIVNDFQKGDIAEGYSVSREKKESFPLTVTSAQKNPTAFYLCASSIWGRGQPQHFGDGTRLSIL.